This T cell receptor beta chain came from a study of siplizumab effects on memory and regulatory T cells. Comments on this clone: Its specificity is unknown.

Data came from immunoSEQ multiplex PCR; TCRdb stores just in-frame clones and leaves some out. The sample records 70,000 to 100,000 clones, roughly 93% being singletons. General observations from the study: Major contributors to the alloresponse seemed to be naive T cells, which also appeared more diverse than memory cells. A minor share of alloreactive clones matched unstimulated subsets.

The germline V gene has CDR1 LGHNT and CDR2 FRNRAP. V was pared by 2 bases and J by 3 bases, with 14 bases between. The CDR3 has 15 residues. Sequencing input: CD8+ T cells sorted from blood. The gene calls are TRBV12-5 and TRBJ2-7; D is unclear. This sequence originates from a human donor in good health. The CDR3 DNA follows: TGTGCTAGTGGTTTGTATTGGGTTGTCGGCTACGAGCAGTACTTC. Residues: CASGLYWVVGYEQYF.